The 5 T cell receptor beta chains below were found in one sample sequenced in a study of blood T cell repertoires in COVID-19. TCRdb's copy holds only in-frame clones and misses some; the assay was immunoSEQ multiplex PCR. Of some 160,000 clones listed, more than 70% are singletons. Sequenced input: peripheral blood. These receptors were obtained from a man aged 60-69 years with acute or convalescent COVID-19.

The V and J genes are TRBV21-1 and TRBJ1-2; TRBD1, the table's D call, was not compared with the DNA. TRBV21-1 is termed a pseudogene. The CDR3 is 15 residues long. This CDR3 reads CASSNRRDRGPGYTF. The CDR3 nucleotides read TGTGCCAGCAGCAATCGCCGGGACAGGGGGCCTGGCTACACCTTC.

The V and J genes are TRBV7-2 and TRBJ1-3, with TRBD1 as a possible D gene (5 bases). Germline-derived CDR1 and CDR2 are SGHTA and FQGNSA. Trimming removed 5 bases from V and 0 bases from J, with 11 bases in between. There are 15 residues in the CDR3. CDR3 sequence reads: CASSPAGHSGNTIYF. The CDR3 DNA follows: TGTGCCAGCAGCCCCGCAGGGCACTCTGGAAACACCATATATTTT.

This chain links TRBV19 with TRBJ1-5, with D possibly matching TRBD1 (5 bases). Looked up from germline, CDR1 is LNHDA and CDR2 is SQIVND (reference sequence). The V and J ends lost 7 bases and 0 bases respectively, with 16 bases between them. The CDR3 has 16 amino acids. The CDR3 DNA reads TGTGCCAGTAAAACCCAGAAGGGGTATAGCAATCAGCCCCAGCATTTT. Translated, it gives CASKTQKGYSNQPQHF. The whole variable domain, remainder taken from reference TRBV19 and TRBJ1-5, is DGGITQSPKYLFRKEGQNVTLSCEQNLNHDAMYWYRQDPGQGLRLIYYSQIVNDFQKGDIAEGYSVSREKKESFPLTVTSAQKNPTAFYLCASKTQKGYSNQPQHFGDGTRLSIL.

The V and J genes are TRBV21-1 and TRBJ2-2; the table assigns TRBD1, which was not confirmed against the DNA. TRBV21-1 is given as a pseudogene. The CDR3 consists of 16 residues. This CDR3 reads CASSKEQGHGTGELFF. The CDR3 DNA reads TGTGCCAGCAGCAAAGAACAGGGGCACGGCACCGGGGAGCTGTTTTTT.

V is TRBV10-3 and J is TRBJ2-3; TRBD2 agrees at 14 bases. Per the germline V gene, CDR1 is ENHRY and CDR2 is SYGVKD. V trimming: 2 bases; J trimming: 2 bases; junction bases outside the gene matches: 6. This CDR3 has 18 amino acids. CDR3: CAISETTSGGAHTDTQYF. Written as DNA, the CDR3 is TGTGCCATCAGTGAGACGACTAGCGGGGGGGCCCACACAGATACGCAGTATTTT.